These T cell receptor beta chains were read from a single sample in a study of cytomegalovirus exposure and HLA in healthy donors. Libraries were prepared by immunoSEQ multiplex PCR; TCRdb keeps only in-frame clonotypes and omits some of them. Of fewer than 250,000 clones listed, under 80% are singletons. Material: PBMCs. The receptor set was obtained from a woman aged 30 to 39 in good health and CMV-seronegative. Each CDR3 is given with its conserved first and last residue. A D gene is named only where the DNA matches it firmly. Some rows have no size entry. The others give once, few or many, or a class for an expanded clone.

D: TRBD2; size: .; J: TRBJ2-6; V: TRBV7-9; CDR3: CASSFNLGSRGTGANVLTF; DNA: TGTGCCAGCAGCTTCAATCTTGGGTCGCGGGGGACTGGGGCCAACGTCCTGACTTTC
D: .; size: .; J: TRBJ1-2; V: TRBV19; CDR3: CASSISGFRPSRGYTF; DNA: TGTGCCAGTAGTATCTCAGGGTTCCGTCCTTCGCGAGGCTACACCTTC
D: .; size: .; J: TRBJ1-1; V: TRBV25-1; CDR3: CASSDQEATEAFF; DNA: TGTGCCAGCAGTGACCAAGAGGCCACTGAAGCTTTCTTT
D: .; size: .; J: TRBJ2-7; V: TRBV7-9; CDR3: CSSSSPASATYEQYF; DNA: TGTTCCAGCAGCTCCCCAGCGTCAGCGACCTACGAGCAGTACTTC
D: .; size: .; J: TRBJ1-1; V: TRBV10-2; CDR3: CASTSTGNTEAFF; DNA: TGCGCCAGCACAAGCACAGGTAACACTGAAGCTTTCTTT
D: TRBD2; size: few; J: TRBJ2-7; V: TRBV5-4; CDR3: CASSSRGLAGGRQEQYF; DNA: TGTGCCAGCAGCTCCCGTGGACTAGCGGGAGGGCGACAGGAGCAGTACTTC
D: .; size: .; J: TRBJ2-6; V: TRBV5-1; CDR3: CASSLNSQGQTGANVLTF; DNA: TGCGCCAGCAGCTTGAATTCCCAGGGTCAGACTGGGGCCAACGTCCTGACTTTC
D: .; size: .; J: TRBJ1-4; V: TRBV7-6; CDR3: CASSSSRTDRLFF; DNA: TGTGCCAGCAGCTCGAGTAGGACAGACCGGCTGTTTTTT
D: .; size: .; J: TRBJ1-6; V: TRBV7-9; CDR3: CSSSLASGPRDNSPLHF; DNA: TGTTCCAGCAGCTTAGCCTCAGGACCCCGGGATAATTCCCCCCTCCACTTT
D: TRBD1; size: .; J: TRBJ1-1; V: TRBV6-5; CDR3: CASRRPPGGEAFF; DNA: TGTGCCAGCAGGCGCCCGCCAGGGGGTGAAGCTTTCTTT
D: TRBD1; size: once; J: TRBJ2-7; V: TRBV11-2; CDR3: CASSSDRDSSYEQYF; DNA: TGTGCCAGCAGCAGCGACAGGGACAGCTCCTACGAGCAGTACTTC
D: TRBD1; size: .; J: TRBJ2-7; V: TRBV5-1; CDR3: CASSDRLLDRDGGDSYEQYF; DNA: TGCGCCAGCAGCGACCGACTCCTGGACAGGGATGGTGGGGATTCCTACGAGCAGTACTTC
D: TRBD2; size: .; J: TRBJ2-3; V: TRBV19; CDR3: CASSRPAERDYPDTQYF; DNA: TGTGCCAGTAGTAGACCAGCCGAGCGGGATTACCCAGATACGCAGTATTTT
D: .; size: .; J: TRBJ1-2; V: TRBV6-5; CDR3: CASSYLRNNYGYTF; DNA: TGTGCCAGCAGTTACCTGAGGAACAACTATGGCTACACCTTC
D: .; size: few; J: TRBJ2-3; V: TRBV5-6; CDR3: CASSSQMDMTTDTQYF; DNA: TGTGCCAGCAGCTCGCAAATGGACATGACCACAGATACGCAGTATTTT
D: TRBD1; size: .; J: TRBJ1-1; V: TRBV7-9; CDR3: CSSSYQGAEAFF; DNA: TGTTCCAGCAGCTATCAGGGGGCTGAAGCTTTCTTT
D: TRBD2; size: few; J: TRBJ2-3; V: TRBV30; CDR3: CAWSRAGGGTDTQYF; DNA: TGTGCCTGGAGCAGGGCGGGAGGAGGCACAGATACGCAGTATTTT
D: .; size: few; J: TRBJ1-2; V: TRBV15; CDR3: CATSRDGGEGGYGYTF; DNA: TGTGCCACCAGCAGAGATGGAGGGGAGGGGGGCTATGGCTACACCTTC
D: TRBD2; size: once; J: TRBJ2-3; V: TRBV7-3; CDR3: CASSFPPGLATDTQYF; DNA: TGTGCCAGCAGCTTTCCCCCGGGACTAGCCACAGATACGCAGTATTTT
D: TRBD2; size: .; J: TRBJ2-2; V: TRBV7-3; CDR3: CASSLNPGGGPGELFF; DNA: TGTGCCAGCAGCTTAAACCCGGGGGGTGGGCCCGGGGAGCTGTTTTTT
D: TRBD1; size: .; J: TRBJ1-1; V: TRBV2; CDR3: CASRFYPTGEAEAFF; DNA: TGTGCCAGCAGATTCTACCCGACAGGGGAGGCTGAAGCTTTCTTT
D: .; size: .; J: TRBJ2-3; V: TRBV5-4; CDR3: CASSLRGPSTDTQYF; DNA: TGTGCCAGCAGCTTGCGAGGGCCTAGCACAGATACGCAGTATTTT
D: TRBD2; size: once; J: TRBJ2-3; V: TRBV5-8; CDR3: CASSLAGGGEDTQYF; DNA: TGTGCCAGCAGCTTAGCTGGCGGGGGTGAAGATACGCAGTATTTT
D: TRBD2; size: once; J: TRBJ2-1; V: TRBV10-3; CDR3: CAIGWASGDLNEQFF; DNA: TGTGCCATAGGCTGGGCTAGCGGGGATTTGAATGAGCAGTTCTTC
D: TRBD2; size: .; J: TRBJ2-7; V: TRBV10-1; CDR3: CASSYGLAGRNEQYF; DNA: TGCGCCAGCAGTTATGGACTAGCGGGGAGGAACGAGCAGTACTTC
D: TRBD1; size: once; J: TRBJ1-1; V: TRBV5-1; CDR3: CASSLGQGVSTEAFF; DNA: TGCGCCAGCAGCTTGGGACAGGGGGTGAGCACTGAAGCTTTCTTT